This TCR beta chain stems from a study of blood T cell repertoires in COVID-19. Study details: T cells, B-cell-depleted T cells, or PBMCs provided the cDNA or gDNA that served as material.

V was cut by 5 bases and J by 9 bases, with 8 bases left in between. The CDR3 runs to 10 residues. The germline gives CDR1 SQVTM, CDR2 ANQGSEA. Sequenced by immunoSEQ multiplex PCR; TCRdb stores in-frame clones only, minus some. This table holds 200,000 to 250,000 clones, approximately 84% found once. V is TRBV29-1 and J is TRBJ2-1; a weak D match, TRBD2 (6 bases). This TCR derives from a woman of 80 years or more with COVID-19, enrolled during active disease. Sequencing was done on a sample of peripheral blood. DNA of the CDR3: TGCAGCGTTCTCGGGGGTGAGCAGTTCTTC. Translating gives CSVLGGEQFF.